This TCR beta chain derives from a study of cytomegalovirus exposure and HLA in healthy donors (TCRdb year 2017). Regarding the research as a whole: In an earlier analysis of 587 of the donors, approximately 260 Gb of sequence data and 95 million to 130 million unique TCR beta sequences from 180 million or so T cells were reported. An early release that covered some 630 HLA-typed donors contained 300 to 350 gigabases of sequencing data and tens of millions of unique TCR sequences. The genetic ancestry cluster associated with self-reported Caucasian donors included roughly four fifths of the roughly 400 genotyped donors. The study aimed to test whether cataloging public T cell receptors could reveal signatures of past pathogen exposure. The study used immunosequencing to profile the T cell repertoires of more than 650 subjects and linked those repertoires to cytomegalovirus serostatus. Along with the roughly 670-subject first cohort, a separate validation cohort of over a hundred different subjects was used. High-throughput TCR immunosequencing, statistical association of individual TCRs with disease status, and machine learning were combined to predict cytomegalovirus infection status. A later analysis re-analyzed previously published TCR beta repertoires from 550 to 700 donors and added high-resolution HLA genotyping to study TCR occurrence patterns. Rather than drawing on any new phenotypic data, the later analysis identified candidate immune exposures from TCR beta sequences and the way those sequences occurred across donors. In an earlier analysis of 587 of the donors, high-throughput TCR beta sequencing was used to judge whether each TCR beta V gene segment behaved as functional or pseudogenic. Donor age, sex, ethnicity and CMV serostatus were collected together with the repertoire data. A later genetic analysis took genome-wide SNP genotypes for about 55% of the roughly 700 donors and used that subset as a discovery cohort. Every repertoire in the discovery cohort had been generated on one and the same sequencing platform. Both class I and class II loci were covered by HLA typing, at four-digit resolution. The number of donors typed differed by locus, with roughly 629-640 for A, B, C, DRB1 and DQB1, 522 for DQA1, about 610 for DPA1, and around 460 for DPB1. Roughly 5 DR-DQ haplotypes were handled as single units for association and clustering because linkage in the cohort was strong. Among around 400 genotyped donors of the cohort, an average of roughly 240,000 unique TCR beta nucleotide sequences were sequenced per donor, roughly a sixth of them non-productive.

The cohort was made up of approximately 670 healthy bone marrow donors. At the time of sampling, every cohort member was nominally healthy, though immune exposures that went unrecorded were likely present. The donor was CMV seronegative and belonged to the group of 352 seronegative cohort members. A peripheral blood sample was provided by each donor, and peripheral blood mononuclear cells were used for TCR beta sequencing. Genomic DNA was extracted from the blood cell samples with the Qiagen DNeasy Blood Extraction Kit. Comments on this clone: The target of this receptor is not known. Qualities for individual bases were not recorded, and no much larger clone is one base off.

Points the paper makes about the study in general: Compared with the roughly 700-donor mean, donors in an Asian-associated ancestry cluster had fewer N-insertions in productive TCRs, according to a later genetic analysis. In an earlier analysis of some 540 of the donors, most TCR beta V segments appeared in productive rearrangements about 90% or about 30% of the time, broadly matching IMGT annotations. Some 16 rarely observed V segments, including chromosome 9 orphons, were excluded from the earlier analysis of a few hundred of the donors because counts were too low. A further reported finding was that TCR beta sequences accurately predicted the HLA-A and HLA-B alleles for most subjects in the first cohort. Compared with equally common non-associated chains, HLA-associated TCR beta chains in a later analysis were more clonally expanded and had lower generation probabilities. Immune exposure information for the cohort was limited to CMV serostatus. The classifier was reported to diagnose cytomegalovirus status with high specificity and sensitivity in both the original and validation cohorts. According to the authors, the approach could potentially be generalized to other disease states and immunological phenotypes. V-gene and J-gene trimming of TCR beta chains was associated with a missense DCLRE1C variant in a later genetic analysis, and the association was replicated in an independent cohort. Strong co-occurrence of HLA alleles, especially DR and DQ, made assigning TCR associations to individual alleles difficult. Correlated functional status among segregating V segments might reflect linkage disequilibrium, but an unknown experimental factor could not be ruled out. In a later analysis, most CMV-associated TCR beta chains were found to appear HLA-restricted, with HLA associations seemingly driven largely by CMV exposure. A cluster of highly shared sequence variants was judged likely to represent a technical artifact of the sequencing pipeline. Most TCR sequences were observed very rarely across donors, whereas some public TCRs were present in many individuals. In a later analysis, TCR association rates were found to vary across HLA loci, with the most associated TCRs seen for DRB1 alleles and the fewest for HLA-C alleles. Sequencing depth was assumed to be roughly uniform across donors in the presence/absence analyses, though that assumption may not hold. In a later analysis, some 18,000 TCR beta sequences were associated with specific HLA alleles at a false discovery rate of 0.05. A later analysis reported that several top co-occurrence clusters appeared linked to parvovirus B19, influenza, CMV and Epstein-Barr virus. Only TCR beta chains were sequenced in this cohort, and the absence of alpha or paired-chain data limited detectable features. A total of 164 TCR beta chains were listed by the study as associated with cytomegalovirus. Some IMGT-functional V segments, including TRBV6-2 and TRBV6-3, could not be distinguished by the 87-base-pair reads and were therefore excluded. In vitro tests confirmed that three of the cytomegalovirus-associated TCR beta chains recognize cytomegalovirus antigens. Because HLA typing was unavailable for some donors at each locus, only the typed subset was used in association tests.

Deletion took 2 bases off V and 7 bases off J, with a span of 8 bases between the germline ends. From the germline V gene, CDR1 is MNHEY and CDR2 is SVGAGI. The CDR3 covers 12 residues, taking in both the cysteine and the phenylalanine. Of the read, only the CDR3 DNA is kept; its 36 bases are in frame from base 1. Libraries were prepared through the immunoSEQ multiplex PCR assay. For the multiplex PCR, a mixture combining 60 forward primers for TCR Vbeta segments and 13 reverse primers for TCR Jbeta segments was used. The CDR3 region of rearranged TCR beta genes was amplified from genomic DNA by a multiplex PCR assay. The amplified TCR beta libraries were sequenced on the Illumina HiSeq System as 87-base-pair reads. The authors' analysis ran thus. In a later analysis, tens of millions of unique TCR beta chains were counted across the roughly 610 repertoires, and roughly 10 million of these chains were shared by at least two donors. Raw reads were error-corrected and collapsed into unique sequences by a nearest-neighbor algorithm in which closely related sequences were merged to remove PCR and sequencing errors. To assign V, D and J gene segments, CDR3 sequences were aligned to IMGT reference sequences. For a sequence to be retained, a match of at least six nucleotides was required to both a V gene segment and a J gene segment. A rearrangement counted as productive if the CDR3 had no stop codons and remained in frame with V and J, and every other rearrangement counted as non-productive. CDR3 was defined by IMGT convention, running from the second conserved V-encoded cysteine to the conserved J-encoded phenylalanine. The earlier analysis of about 590 of the donors excluded sequences that lacked an unambiguous match to a single V gene segment. In an earlier analysis of several hundred of the donors, a V segment was called functional when productive rearrangements were above 56.7%, and segregating when the standard deviation between donors exceeded 5%. A statistical classification framework was built to diagnose cytomegalovirus status from the catalog of TCR beta chain sequences. V and J gene assignment, in a later analysis, came from comparing TCR nucleotide sequences with IMGT/GENE-DB human TR gene sequences. Using the TCRdist pipeline, a later analysis assigned CDR3 sequences along with most-parsimonious VDJ recombination scenarios. In a later analysis, every TCR beta chain was defined by the combination of its CDR3 amino acid sequence and its V-gene family, and reads without a unique V-gene family were dropped. A later analysis removed 600 or so highly shared, low-generation-probability nucleotide sequences to deal with suspected cross-contamination and a sequencing artifact. For each public chain, a later analysis derived a clonal expansion index from normalized ranks of inferred template counts within each repertoire. A later analysis computed generation probabilities with a VDJ recombination model fitted to out-of-frame rearrangements, and checked the results against IGoR. Hypergeometric tests were used in a later analysis to score TCR-TCR, TCR-HLA and TCR-CMV co-occurrence, with a repertoire-size bias correction applied to the TCR pairs. In a later analysis, false discovery rates were estimated by permuting HLA or CMV assignments 20 times. A later analysis grouped co-occurring TCRs with DBSCAN, adding TCRdist sequence similarity when clustering within HLA-allele-positive subsets. Repertoires with fewer than 30,000 or more than 120,000 public chains, plus five repertoires with anomalous nucleotide sharing, were excluded from co-occurrence clustering. The clones in this table, taken by TCRdb from immuneACCESS, are in-frame only. Not every clone is retained; where verified, under half of the shortfall comes from an unresolved V gene, and the cause of the rest is unknown. The DNA gave D and trimming, while V, J and clone size come from that table. Here the sample has about 130,000 clones; about 8.5% occur a single time. The ten top clones hold under 5.5% of the sample.

Sequencing used PBMCs. The receptor's source is a man aged 35 to 55 in good health and CMV-seronegative. In this chain, TRBV6-5 is recombined with TRBJ1-2; the D gene cannot be named for sure. The nucleotide sequence is given as TGTGCCAGCAGTTACGGGAGCGGTGGCTACACCTTC. Its translation reads: CASSYGSGGYTF.